A single sample is the source of the 8 T cell receptor beta chains below, sequenced in a study of cytomegalovirus exposure and HLA in healthy donors. The PCR had 60 Vbeta and 13 Jbeta primers. The assay was immunoSEQ multiplex PCR, and TCRdb's table has in-frame clones only and misses some. The table shows some 120,000 clones, with about two thirds occurring only once. What was sequenced was PBMCs. The receptors derive from a man aged 25 to 40 in good health and CMV-seropositive.

The rearrangement links TRBV2 to TRBJ2-7; D gene ambiguous. This CDR3 is 12 amino acids long. V shed 4 bases and J shed 3 bases, with 7 bases lying between them. In germline, CDR1 is SNHLY, CDR2 FYNNEI. The CDR3 region is CASSAVDYEQYF. The CDR3 DNA reads as TGTGCCAGCAGTGCGGTTGACTACGAGCAGTACTTC.

The gene calls are TRBV5-6 and TRBJ1-6, with D perhaps TRBD1 (5 bases). V dropped 1 base and J dropped 10 bases, with 15 bases sitting between them. Germline lookup yields CDR1 SGHDT and CDR2 YYEEEE. The CDR3 is 15 residues long. Written as DNA, the CDR3 is TGTGCCAGCAGCTTGTTTCAGGACATTGGGTCACCCCTCCACTTT. This sequence encodes CASSLFQDIGSPLHF.

The chain joins TRBV19 to TRBJ1-1; TRBD1 might be the D (5 bases). CDR3 length: 11 amino acids. Trimming cost V 10 bases and J 10 bases, with 16 bases left between them. The germline V gene has CDR1 LNHDA and CDR2 SQIVND (reference sequence). The CDR3 region is CATRRGNGAFF. DNA for the CDR3: TGTGCCACCCGCCGGGGGAACGGAGCTTTCTTT.

This sequence joins TRBV14 and TRBJ2-3; 9 bases map to TRBD2. The length of the CDR3 is 16 residues. V dropped 1 base and J dropped 4; count of bases not matched to a gene: 6. Germline V CDR1 and CDR2: SGHDN, FVKESK. Here the CDR3 DNA reads TGTGCCAGCAGCCAAGTAGGGACTAGCCTGTCAGATACGCAGTATTTT. Its translation is CASSQVGTSLSDTQYF.

Turning to this clone: The sample contains more than one DNA sequence encoding this CDR3. V usage is TRBV27 and J usage is TRBJ2-5; the match to TRBD2 covers 7 bases. The CDR3 is 14 amino acids. Germline V gene sequence: CDR1 MNHEY, CDR2 SMNVEV (reference sequence). Germline trimming cut 6 bases from V and 3 bases from J; bases unmatched to any gene: 7. Here the CDR3 reads CASSLNSGKETQYF. The CDR3 nucleotides read TGTGCCAGCAGCTTGAACAGCGGGAAAGAGACCCAGTACTTC.

The chain recombines TRBV5-1 with TRBJ2-1; 9 bases line up with TRBD2. The CDR3 is made up of 14 amino acids. The germline gives CDR1 SGHRS, CDR2 YFSETQ. V was pared by 2 bases and J by 5 bases, with 2 bases of the junction left unmatched. The CDR3 nucleotides are TGCGCCAGCAGCTTAGGGACTAGCAACAATGAGCAGTTCTTC. The encoded protein is CASSLGTSNNEQFF.

In its sample, this clone was seen once. The genes are TRBV10-3 and TRBJ1-2; TRBD1 agrees at 10 bases. The CDR3 spans 17 residues. Germline assignment: CDR1 ENHRY and CDR2 SYGVKD. With 6 bases clipped from V and 5 bases from J, the junction kept 15 bases outside the gene matches. The CDR3 DNA reads TGTGCCATCAGGGACCTCGACAGGGGGCGAGGAGGTTATGGCTACACCTTC. This sequence encodes CAIRDLDRGRGGYGYTF.

The V call is TRBV7-2, the J call TRBJ2-2; D gene ambiguous. Germline V gives CDR1 SGHTA, CDR2 FQGNSA. Trimming removed 5 bases at V and 5 bases at J, with 12 bases between. This CDR3 is built from 14 residues. The CDR3 DNA is TGTGCCAGCAGCCCCGAGGTGAGGACCGGGGAGCTGTTTTTT. Amino acids: CASSPEVRTGELFF. Filled out from reference TRBV7-2 and TRBJ2-2, the complete variable domain reads GAGVSQSPSNKVTEKGKDVELRCDPISGHTALYWYRQSLGQGLEFLIYFQGNSAPDKSGLPSDRFSAERTGGSVSTLTIQRTQQEDSAVYLCASSPEVRTGELFFGEGSRLTVL.